The clone carrying this T cell receptor (beta chain) was seen only once. Its matching antigen is unknown. This sample is drawn from a study of OX40 agonist ivuxolimab in advanced cancers. At the level of the study: In this cohort, patients received ivuxolimab, an agonistic anti-OX40 (CD134) antibody.

Here immunoSEQ multiplex PCR was the method, and the copy in TCRdb shows in-frame clones only, minus some. The sample has about 94,000 clones; roughly 91% are singletons. Study conclusions and caveats: In the expanded peripheral T cells, antigen specificity was never determined. Averaging showed that CD8+ T cells had more expanded clones than CD4+ did.

The germline gives CDR1 SGDLS, CDR2 YYNGEE. V lost 0 bases and J 7 bases, leaving 11 bases between the germline ends. This CDR3 has 15 amino acids. The chain combines TRBV9 with TRBJ1-6; weak D call: TRBD1 (5 bases). The sequencing used CD4+ or CD8+ T cells sorted from blood, collected in a trial of the OX40 agonist ivuxolimab. The clonotype was recovered from an adult with an advanced solid tumor such as melanoma, head and neck, liver or kidney cancer. CDR3 coding DNA: TGTGCCAGCAGCGTAGAGCCGGGGGGAAATTCACCCCTCCACTTT. Translating it yields CASSVEPGGNSPLHF.